A selection of T cell receptor beta chains follows, all from one sample in a study of cytomegalovirus exposure and HLA in healthy donors. Profiling relied on immunoSEQ multiplex PCR, and the TCRdb table lists in-frame clones only, not all of them. The table lists some 180,000 clones, roughly 9.4% of them singletons. The material sequenced was PBMCs. These receptors were obtained from a woman younger than 45 in good health and CMV-seropositive. The CDR3 runs from the conserved cysteine through the conserved F or W. The D gene is left open where the match is weak. Expanded clones are given a class, and other clones once, few, many or no size at all.

>TRBD1|TRBJ2-2|few|TRBV6-5
CASRRTGQTGELFF
TGTGCCAGCAGACGGACAGGGCAAACCGGGGAGCTGTTTTTT
>TRBD2|TRBJ2-5|few|TRBV27
CASSLLLAGGPVLETQYF
TGTGCCAGCAGTTTGTTGCTAGCGGGAGGGCCGGTTCTCGAGACCCAGTACTTC
>TRBD1|TRBJ1-6|NA|TRBV19
CASSRDSSSPLHF
TGTGCCAGTAGTAGGGACAGCAGCTCACCCCTCCACTTT
>TRBD2|TRBJ2-1|once|TRBV5-1
CASSPPSAGGRNEQFF
TGCGCCAGCAGCCCCCCTTCGGCGGGAGGCCGAAATGAGCAGTTCTTC
>TRBD2|TRBJ2-1|NA|TRBV2
CASMRTSGAYNEQFF
TGTGCCAGCATGAGGACTAGCGGGGCCTACAATGAGCAGTTCTTC
>NA|TRBJ1-1|once|TRBV19
CASKSGYGVSEAFF
TGTGCCAGTAAATCAGGGTATGGGGTGTCTGAAGCTTTCTTT
>NA|TRBJ2-7|few|TRBV7-6
CASSGGFTRIYEQYF
TGTGCCAGCAGCGGGGGCTTTACCCGAATCTACGAGCAGTACTTC
>TRBD1|TRBJ2-5|NA|TRBV27
CASSDHMDRVQETQYF
TGTGCCAGCAGTGACCATATGGACAGGGTCCAAGAGACCCAGTACTTC
>NA|TRBJ1-5|NA|TRBV28
CASRRRQENQPQHF
TGTGCCAGCAGGAGAAGACAGGAAAATCAGCCCCAGCATTTT
>NA|TRBJ2-7|few|TRBV4-1
CASSPPPGRNEQYF
TGCGCCAGCAGCCCCCCGCCGGGAAGGAACGAGCAGTACTTC
>TRBD2|TRBJ2-1|NA|TRBV2
CASAGGLAGGGGFF
TGTGCCAGCGCGGGAGGGCTAGCGGGAGGCGGGGGGTTCTTC
>TRBD1|TRBJ2-7|few|TRBV27
CASSLTGTGLVRQYF
TGTGCCAGCAGTCTAACCGGGACAGGGTTGGTTAGGCAGTACTTC
>NA|TRBJ1-3|few|TRBV6-5
CASSYEARSGNTIYF
TGTGCCAGCAGTTACGAGGCCCGCTCTGGAAACACCATATATTTT
>NA|TRBJ2-3|few|TRBV30
CAWSVLSGTDTQYF
TGTGCCTGGAGTGTACTGAGCGGAACAGATACGCAGTATTTT
>NA|TRBJ2-7|NA|TRBV5-5
CASSPQAVSSYEQYF
TGTGCCAGCAGCCCCCAAGCGGTAAGCTCCTACGAGCAGTACTTC
>TRBD1|TRBJ2-7|few|TRBV6-5
CASSSEGQGIYEQYF
TGTGCCAGCAGTTCTGAAGGACAGGGGATCTACGAGCAGTACTTC
>NA|TRBJ1-2|few|TRBV11-1
CASSLDGYGYTF
TGTGCCAGCAGCTTAGACGGGTATGGCTACACCTTC
>TRBD2|TRBJ2-3|few|TRBV10-3
CAISELAGVTDTQYF
TGTGCCATCAGTGAACTAGCGGGAGTTACAGATACGCAGTATTTT
>TRBD1|TRBJ2-5|few|TRBV30
CAWTTQGDGEETQYF
TGTGCCTGGACCACCCAGGGGGACGGGGAAGAGACCCAGTACTTC
>NA|TRBJ2-3|NA|TRBV6-4
CASSREFGTDTQYF
TGTGCCAGCAGTCGCGAGTTCGGCACAGATACGCAGTATTTT
>NA|TRBJ2-3|NA|TRBV27
CASSRQSSTDTQYF
TGTGCCAGCAGCAGACAGTCTAGCACAGATACGCAGTATTTT
>TRBD2|TRBJ2-1|few|TRBV2
CASSEERTSGPNGEQFF
TGTGCCAGCAGTGAAGAAAGGACTAGCGGACCAAACGGGGAGCAGTTCTTC
>NA|TRBJ2-1|NA|TRBV27
CASSGGRDEQFF
TGTGCCAGCAGTGGGGGGAGAGATGAGCAGTTCTTC
>NA|TRBJ2-5|NA|TRBV2
CASSEFRSTGETQYF
TGTGCCAGCAGTGAGTTCAGGAGTACAGGCGAGACCCAGTACTTC
>TRBD1|TRBJ1-1|few|TRBV9
CASSGTGTVNTEAFF
TGTGCCAGCAGCGGCACCGGGACAGTGAACACTGAAGCTTTCTTT
>TRBD1|TRBJ1-4|NA|TRBV18
CASSNRGIDEKLFF
TGTGCCAGCTCAAACAGGGGAATTGACGAAAAACTGTTTTTT
>NA|TRBJ1-2|NA|TRBV6-1
CAGREDANYGYTF
TGTGCCGGAAGGGAGGATGCTAACTATGGCTACACCTTC
>TRBD1|TRBJ2-1|NA|TRBV5-1
CASSDQGAFYNEQFF
TGCGCCAGCAGTGATCAGGGGGCCTTCTACAATGAGCAGTTCTTC
>NA|TRBJ2-7|few|TRBV4-1
CASSRKSPDGGEQYF
TGCGCCAGCAGCCGGAAAAGCCCCGACGGGGGCGAGCAGTACTTC
>TRBD2|TRBJ2-7|NA|TRBV11-2
CASSLGLGNYEQYF
TGTGCCAGCAGCTTGGGACTAGGCAACTACGAGCAGTACTTC
>NA|TRBJ2-3|NA|TRBV18
CASSPPRPGSTDTQYF
TGTGCCAGCTCACCACCCCGGCCAGGGAGCACAGATACGCAGTATTTT
>NA|TRBJ2-3|NA|TRBV27
CASSRSSSGGRTDTQYF
TGTGCCAGCAGTCGCTCCTCGAGCGGAGGTCGGACAGATACGCAGTATTTT
>NA|TRBJ1-1|NA|TRBV5-6
CASSLGGRVNTEAFF
TGTGCCAGCAGCTTGGGGGGGAGGGTGAACACTGAAGCTTTCTTT
>NA|TRBJ1-5|NA|TRBV6-5
CASSYSMGGQPQHF
TGTGCCAGCAGTTACTCGATGGGAGGTCAGCCCCAGCATTTT
>TRBD1|TRBJ1-5|NA|TRBV6-4
CARNLRQGRWQPQHF
TGTGCCAGGAACCTCAGACAGGGAAGATGGCAGCCCCAGCATTTT
>NA|TRBJ2-5|NA|TRBV9
CASSVGRTITETQYF
TGTGCCAGCAGCGTAGGGAGGACCATCACGGAGACCCAGTACTTC
>NA|TRBJ1-5|NA|TRBV7-2
CASSLALRGDQPQHF
TGTGCCAGCAGCTTAGCGCTCAGGGGCGATCAGCCCCAGCATTTT
>NA|TRBJ2-3|few|TRBV2
CASSAAERSTDTQYF
TGTGCCAGCAGTGCAGCGGAGAGGAGCACAGATACGCAGTATTTT
>NA|TRBJ2-1|few|TRBV5-6
CASSLPGTNEQFF
TGTGCCAGCAGCTTACCGGGTACAAATGAGCAGTTCTTC
>NA|TRBJ1-1|few|TRBV5-4
CASSLTGITEAFF
TGTGCCAGCAGCTTGACAGGGATCACTGAAGCTTTCTTT
>TRBD2|TRBJ2-1|NA|TRBV7-3
CASSLRLAGGDNEQFF
TGTGCCAGCAGCTTAAGATTAGCGGGAGGAGACAATGAGCAGTTCTTC
>TRBD1|TRBJ2-7|NA|TRBV30
CAWNKGTGDEQYF
TGTGCCTGGAACAAAGGGACAGGGGACGAGCAGTACTTC
>TRBD2|TRBJ2-3|few|TRBV7-2
CASSLTLAEGTDTQYF
TGTGCCAGCAGCTTGACCCTAGCGGAAGGCACAGATACGCAGTATTTT